The rows below give T cell receptor beta chains drawn from one sample of a study of blood T cell repertoires in COVID-19. Sequencing used immunoSEQ multiplex PCR; TCRdb keeps in-frame clones, though not all of them. This table has a few hundred thousand clones, over 80% appearing once. Sequenced sample: PBMCs or T cells enriched from blood (not recorded which). Every receptor here comes from a woman aged 40 to 50 who had recovered from COVID-19. Both conserved end residues are part of each CDR3. D genes are given only for firm matches. Clone size is stated in some rows and not others, as once, few, many or a class when expanded.

D	V	J	size	CDR3	DNA
-	TRBV28	TRBJ1-3	-	CASSSSPVPLGNTIYF	TGTGCCAGCAGTTCCTCCCCGGTACCGCTCGGAAACACCATATATTTT
TRBD2	TRBV7-3	TRBJ2-1	-	CASSPHLSGSGTEQFF	TGTGCCAGCAGCCCTCACCTTAGCGGGAGTGGTACTGAGCAGTTCTTC
TRBD2	TRBV27	TRBJ2-3	-	CASSFSMGGSFADTQYF	TGTGCCAGCAGTTTTAGTATGGGCGGGAGTTTTGCAGATACGCAGTATTTT
TRBD1	TRBV6-5	TRBJ1-2	-	CASTRDSNYGYTF	TGTGCCAGCACTAGGGACAGCAACTATGGCTACACCTTC
TRBD2	TRBV7-2	TRBJ2-3	-	CASSLGSGRADTQYF	TGTGCCAGCAGCTTAGGTAGCGGGAGAGCAGATACGCAGTATTTT
-	TRBV11-3	TRBJ2-1	-	CASSIPGIWNEQFF	TGTGCCAGCAGCATTCCCGGGATTTGGAATGAGCAGTTCTTC
TRBD2	TRBV4-3	TRBJ2-2	-	CASSQEVVAGGPWTGELFF	TGCGCCAGCAGCCAAGAAGTAGTAGCGGGAGGGCCTTGGACCGGGGAGCTGTTTTTT
-	TRBV3-1/TRBV3-2	TRBJ2-5	-	CASSQQGLEETQYF	TGTGCCAGCAGCCAGCAAGGTCTAGAAGAGACCCAGTACTTC
-	TRBV21-1	TRBJ2-1	-	CASSKALVWGLKTINEQFF	TGTGCCAGCAGCAAAGCGCTAGTTTGGGGGCTCAAGACGATCAATGAGCAGTTCTTC
-	TRBV9	TRBJ1-6	-	CASSGTGFNSPLHF	TGTGCCAGCAGCGGCACAGGGTTTAATTCACCCCTCCACTTT
-	TRBV28	TRBJ1-6	-	CATAIRSSYNSPLHF	TGTGCCACCGCGATACGAAGCTCCTATAATTCACCCCTCCACTTT
TRBD2	TRBV3-1/TRBV3-2	TRBJ2-5	once	CASSPPGSSGIRETQYF	TGTGCCAGCAGCCCTCCCGGGAGTAGCGGGATTAGGGAGACCCAGTACTTC
-	TRBV5-6	TRBJ1-1	-	CASSLGQVYTEAFF	TGTGCCAGCAGCTTGGGGCAGGTATACACTGAAGCTTTCTTT
-	TRBV11-2	TRBJ1-5	-	CASSLSSNQPQHF	TGTGCCAGCAGCTTAAGCAGCAATCAGCCCCAGCATTTT
-	TRBV11-3	TRBJ2-1	-	CASSPGSSYNEQFF	TGTGCCAGCAGCCCAGGGTCGTCCTACAATGAGCAGTTCTTC
TRBD1	TRBV7-9	TRBJ1-1	-	CASSRQGATTEAFF	TGTGCCAGCAGCAGACAGGGGGCTACCACTGAAGCTTTCTTT
TRBD1	TRBV19	TRBJ1-2	-	CASTRQGNYGYTF	TGTGCCAGCACCCGACAGGGGAACTATGGCTACACCTTC
-	TRBV5-1	TRBJ2-1	-	CASSSQTDEQFF	TGCGCCAGCAGCAGCCAAACCGATGAGCAGTTCTTC
TRBD1	TRBV13	TRBJ2-1	medium-sized	CASSHRGNEQFF	TGTGCCAGCAGCCACAGGGGAAATGAGCAGTTCTTC
-	TRBV7-9	TRBJ1-3	-	CASSTPSLSVGNTIYF	TGTGCCAGCAGCACTCCTTCGCTTAGCGTGGGAAACACCATATATTTT
-	TRBV5-3	TRBJ2-7	-	CARRPDYYYEQYF	TGTGCCAGAAGGCCGGACTACTACTACGAGCAGTACTTC
-	TRBV19	TRBJ1-2	-	CASSKDNPLTSNYGYTF	TGTGCCAGTAGTAAAGACAACCCCCTTACATCGAACTATGGCTACACCTTC
TRBD1	TRBV14	TRBJ1-5	-	CASSAGQGGQPQHF	TGTGCCAGCAGCGCCGGACAGGGGGGTCAGCCCCAGCATTTT
-	TRBV5-5	TRBJ1-1	-	CASSLGGGLNTEAFF	TGTGCCAGCAGCTTGGGAGGGGGTCTGAACACTGAAGCTTTCTTT
TRBD2	TRBV11-3	TRBJ2-1	-	CASSLELAGAWGNEQFF	TGTGCCAGCAGCTTAGAACTAGCGGGAGCGTGGGGTAATGAGCAGTTCTTC
TRBD1	TRBV2	TRBJ1-5	-	CASSPQGAGNQPQHF	TGTGCCAGCAGTCCACAGGGGGCCGGCAATCAGCCCCAGCATTTT
-	TRBV6-2/TRBV6-3	TRBJ1-1	-	CASSQGPRGTEAFF	TGTGCCAGCAGCCAAGGCCCCCGGGGCACTGAAGCTTTCTTT
TRBD1	TRBV27	TRBJ2-1	-	CASSTGGHEQFF	TGTGCCAGCAGCACAGGGGGCCATGAGCAGTTCTTC